This T cell receptor beta chain was identified during a study of cytomegalovirus exposure and HLA in healthy donors. Overall study findings and caveats: Most TCR beta V segments were productive about 90% or about 30% of the time in an earlier analysis. The study flagged some 170 TCR beta chains as cytomegalovirus-associated. It was likely that a cluster of highly shared sequence variants was a sequencing artifact.

Whereas donors were nominally healthy upon sampling, unrecorded immune exposures were probable. Worth noting for this clone: No antigen is known for it.

A multiplex PCR was run with 60 Vbeta primers and 13 Jbeta primers. Method: immunoSEQ multiplex PCR; TCRdb's copy keeps in-frame clones and lacks some. Of 200,000 to 300,000 clones listed, approximately 84% were seen once; the top ten hold 1.5% to 2.5%. The receptor was isolated from a woman between 40 and 55 years old in good health and CMV-seropositive. The sequencing sample was made of PBMCs.

In DNA, the CDR3 is TGCGCCAGCAGCCTCGGACTAGCGGCCGCTCGTGATGAGCAGTTCTTC. Translated, it gives CASSLGLAAARDEQFF. The chain recombines TRBV5-1 with TRBJ2-1, with 10 bases identical to TRBD2. The CDR3 is 16 amino acids. After removal of 4 bases from V and 8 bases from J, the junction contained 12 bases not matched to a gene. Per the germline V gene, CDR1 is SGHRS and CDR2 is YFSETQ.